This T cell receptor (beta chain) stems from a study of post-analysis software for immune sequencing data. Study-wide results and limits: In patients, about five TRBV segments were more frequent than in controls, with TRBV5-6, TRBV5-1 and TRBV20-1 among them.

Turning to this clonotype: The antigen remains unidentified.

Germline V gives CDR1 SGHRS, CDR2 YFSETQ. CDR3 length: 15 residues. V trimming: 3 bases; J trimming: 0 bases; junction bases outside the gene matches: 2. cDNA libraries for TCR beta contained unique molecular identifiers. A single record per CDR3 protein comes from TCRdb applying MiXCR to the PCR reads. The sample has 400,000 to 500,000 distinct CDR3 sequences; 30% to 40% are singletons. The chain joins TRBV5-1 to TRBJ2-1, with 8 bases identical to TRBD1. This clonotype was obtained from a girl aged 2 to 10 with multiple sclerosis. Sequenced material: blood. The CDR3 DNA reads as TGCGCCAGCAGCTACAGGGGGTTCTCCTACAATGAGCAGTTCTTC. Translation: CASSYRGFSYNEQFF.